A selection of T cell receptor beta chains follows, all from one sample in a study of beta chain features in type 1 diabetes. The repertoire was sequenced with immunoSEQ multiplex PCR; TCRdb's copy has only in-frame clones and lacks some. This sample carries a few hundred thousand clones, around 14% of them seen once, and the ten largest clones take about 0.04%. Material: naive CD4+ T cells from blood. These receptors originate from a man aged 25 to 40 in good health. Both conserved end residues are part of each CDR3. D genes are given only for firm matches. Rows give clone size only sometimes, using once, few, many, or a class for an expanded clone.

cdr3_aa,cdr3_nt,d_call,clone_size,v_call,cdr3_length,j_call
CASEGQMNTEAFF,TGTGCCAGTGAGGGACAGATGAACACTGAAGCTTTCTTT,TRBD1,-,TRBV19,13,TRBJ1-1
CAIRDRVDQPQHF,TGTGCCATCAGGGACAGGGTCGATCAGCCCCAGCATTTT,TRBD1,few,TRBV10-3,13,TRBJ1-5
CASSSRTMYTDTQYF,TGTGCCAGCAGCTCGCGGACTATGTACACAGATACGCAGTATTTT,-,-,TRBV13,15,TRBJ2-3
CARDGSTAYEQYF,TGTGCCAGAGACGGATCAACGGCTTACGAGCAGTACTTC,-,-,TRBV7-7,13,TRBJ2-7
CASSKLAGEQFF,TGTGCCAGTAGTAAACTAGCGGGAGAGCAGTTCTTC,TRBD2,-,TRBV19,12,TRBJ2-1
CASSQDGQGYYGYTF,TGCGCCAGCAGCCAAGATGGTCAGGGCTACTATGGCTACACCTTC,-,few,TRBV4-1,15,TRBJ1-2
CSVTMTGITYGYTF,TGCAGCGTGACCATGACGGGGATCACGTATGGCTACACCTTC,-,-,TRBV29-1,14,TRBJ1-2
CASSQDRGYDEQFF,TGCGCCAGCAGCCAAGATCGCGGCTACGATGAGCAGTTCTTC,-,-,TRBV4-1,14,TRBJ2-1
CASSDGQGQYF,TGTGCCAGCAGTGATGGGCAGGGACAGTACTTC,-,few,TRBV25-1,11,TRBJ2-5
CASSFGGTTDTQYF,TGTGCCAGCAGCTTTGGGGGGACCACAGATACGCAGTATTTT,-,few,TRBV7-3,14,TRBJ2-3
CASSQSFEQFF,TGTGCCAGCAGTCAGAGTTTTGAGCAGTTCTTC,-,-,TRBV7-9,11,TRBJ2-1
CASSRTGGSTDTQYF,TGTGCCAGCAGCCGGACAGGGGGGAGCACAGATACGCAGTATTTT,TRBD1,-,TRBV7-2,15,TRBJ2-3
CASSGGAGSTDTQYF,TGTGCCAGCAGTGGTGGGGCAGGAAGCACAGATACGCAGTATTTT,-,few,TRBV2,15,TRBJ2-3
CSVEAQTGQPQHF,TGCAGCGTTGAAGCCCAGACAGGTCAGCCCCAGCATTTT,-,few,TRBV29-1,13,TRBJ1-5
CASSPRFSGAIYNEQFF,TGTGCCAGCAGCCCTCGCTTTAGCGGGGCTATATACAATGAGCAGTTCTTC,TRBD2,few,TRBV5-4,17,TRBJ2-1
CASSQDLVPNDIQYF,TGCGCCAGCAGCCAAGATCTGGTCCCCAATGACATTCAGTACTTC,-,-,TRBV4-3,15,TRBJ2-4
CASSLQGGTNQPQHF,TGTGCCAGCAGCCTTCAAGGCGGGACCAATCAGCCCCAGCATTTT,-,few,TRBV5-4,15,TRBJ1-5
CASSSILGETQYF,TGTGCCAGCAGCTCTATCTTGGGAGAGACCCAGTACTTC,-,-,TRBV7-2,13,TRBJ2-5
CAISLAPLGELFF,TGTGCCATTTCTTTAGCACCCCTTGGGGAGCTGTTTTTT,-,-,TRBV11-3,13,TRBJ2-2
CASSSELTSRGTQYF,TGTGCCAGCAGCTCCGAACTGACAAGCCGGGGGACCCAGTACTTC,-,few,TRBV7-2,15,TRBJ2-5
CSAGQSQYF,TGCAGTGCCGGACAGTCGCAGTACTTC,-,few,TRBV20-1,9,TRBJ2-4
CASSPIGDTQYF,TGTGCCAGCAGCCCAATTGGGGACACGCAGTATTTT,-,-,TRBV7-9,12,TRBJ2-3
CASSSSGASGTEAFF,TGTGCCAGCTCATCCTCGGGTGCGAGTGGGACTGAAGCTTTCTTT,-,-,TRBV18,15,TRBJ1-1
CSHKPGQGADTQYF,TGCAGCCACAAACCGGGACAGGGCGCAGATACGCAGTATTTT,TRBD1,few,TRBV29-1,14,TRBJ2-3